A selection of T cell receptor beta chains follows, all from one sample in a study of technical replicates of blood from a few donors. Only in-frame clones appear in the TCRdb table, and some are missing; sequencing was by immunoSEQ multiplex PCR. The table lists approximately 59,000 clones, 90% to 95% of them singletons. Sequencing was carried out using PBMCs. These receptors all stem from a human donor in good health. Some clones in this sample may be carry-over from other donors' samples. Both conserved end residues are part of each CDR3. D genes are given only for firm matches. Size is omitted from some rows. Given values are once, few, many or a class for expanded clones.

d_gene	v_gene	abundance	j_gene	CDR3nt	CDR3aa
TRBD1	TRBV7-9	NA	TRBJ1-2	TGTGCCAGCAGCTTCGGGACAGACTTATATGGCTACACCTTC	CASSFGTDLYGYTF
NA	TRBV5-1	NA	TRBJ2-5	TGCGCCAGCCCTCTGGAGACCCAGTACTTC	CASPLETQYF
NA	TRBV4-2	NA	TRBJ1-2	TGTGCCAGCAGCCAAGCGGGGTCGGTGGGCTATGGCCACACCTTC	CASSQAGSVGYGHTF
TRBD2	TRBV10-3	NA	TRBJ2-3	TGTGCCATCAGTGGGGGGACTAGCGGGAGTTCCGCAGATACGCAGTATTTT	CAISGGTSGSSADTQYF
TRBD1	TRBV5-5	NA	TRBJ1-1	TGTGCCAGCAGACCCGACAGGGTCCCGGGGGCTGAAGCTTTCTTT	CASRPDRVPGAEAFF
TRBD2	TRBV4-1	NA	TRBJ2-1	TGCGCCAGCAGCCAAGATGATCAGACTAGCGGGAGGGCCGGTGAGCAGTTCTTC	CASSQDDQTSGRAGEQFF
TRBD2	TRBV7-2	few	TRBJ2-1	TGTGCCAGCAGCTTTTCCTCTAGGACCGGGGGGGAGCAGTTCTTC	CASSFSSRTGGEQFF
NA	TRBV6-5	NA	TRBJ2-7	TGTGCCAGCAGTTACTCACTAGCCAGCTCCTACGAGCAGTACTTC	CASSYSLASSYEQYF
NA	TRBV7-6	NA	TRBJ2-7	TGTGCCAGCAGCTTAGTCCTGGCAGCCTACGAGCAGTACTTC	CASSLVLAAYEQYF
NA	TRBV7-9	once	TRBJ2-2	TGTGCCAGCAGCTCCGGGCCAAACACGGGGGGGGAGCTGTTTTTT	CASSSGPNTGGELFF
NA	TRBV6-1	NA	TRBJ2-4	TGTGCCAGCAGTGAAGGGGGGCAGGGCAAAAACATTCAGTACTTC	CASSEGGQGKNIQYF
NA	TRBV13	NA	TRBJ2-7	TGTGCCAGCAGCCCCCTCGGTACCCGAGACGAGCAGTACTTC	CASSPLGTRDEQYF
NA	TRBV19	once	TRBJ1-1	TGTGCCAGTAGTTTCGACAGGAGTAACACTGAAGCTTTCTTT	CASSFDRSNTEAFF
TRBD2	TRBV7-9	NA	TRBJ2-2	TGTGCCAGCAGCTACCTAGCGGGAGGAAGCACCGGGGAGCTGTTTTTT	CASSYLAGGSTGELFF
NA	TRBV19	NA	TRBJ2-1	TGTGCCAGTAGTGGCGTGAGCGGCTCCTACAATGAGCAGTTCTTC	CASSGVSGSYNEQFF
TRBD1	TRBV5-6	NA	TRBJ2-7	TGTGCCAGCACTACGATGGACAGGGGGCGCGAGCAGTACTTC	CASTTMDRGREQYF
TRBD2	TRBV13	NA	TRBJ2-2	TGTGCCAGCAGCGTTGGACTAGCGGTGAGAGGCGGGGAGCTGTTTTTT	CASSVGLAVRGGELFF
TRBD2	TRBV18	NA	TRBJ2-7	TGTGCCAGCTCACGTAGCGGGGGGGAGTTCGAGCAGTACTTC	CASSRSGGEFEQYF
TRBD1	TRBV7-2	once	TRBJ1-2	TGTGCCAGCAGCCGGGACAGGGGTCACTATGGCTACACCTTC	CASSRDRGHYGYTF
TRBD2	TRBV12-5	NA	TRBJ2-7	TGTGCTAGTGGTTTGGACGGACTAGCGGAATCCTACGAGCAGTACTTC	CASGLDGLAESYEQYF
TRBD2	TRBV12-5	NA	TRBJ2-3	TGTGCTAGTGGTTTGGGGAAGGGACTAGCGGGGGGGCCAAGCGCAGATACGCAGTATTTT	CASGLGKGLAGGPSADTQYF
TRBD2	TRBV5-4	NA	TRBJ2-7	TGTGCCAGCAGCCCGAAGGGAAGGGCGGGAGGCCCCTTCGAGCAGTACTTC	CASSPKGRAGGPFEQYF
NA	TRBV6-1	once	TRBJ1-1	TGTGCCAGCAGTGAGGGGGGGAGCACTGAAGCTTTCTTT	CASSEGGSTEAFF
TRBD1	TRBV10-3	NA	TRBJ1-1	TGTGCCATCAGTGGGACAGGGGCCAACACTGAAGCTTTCTTT	CAISGTGANTEAFF
NA	TRBV4-3	NA	TRBJ2-6	TGCGCCAGCAGCCAAGGGGCGGGGGCGGTGGGTGGGGCCAACGTCCTGACTTTC	CASSQGAGAVGGANVLTF
NA	TRBV4-3	NA	TRBJ1-3	TGCGCCAGCAGCCAAGTGGCGGGGTTCTCTGGAAACACCATATATTTT	CASSQVAGFSGNTIYF
TRBD1	TRBV14	NA	TRBJ2-1	TGTGCCAGCAGCCTTCGAGGGGGCGGCCGAGGGCAGTTCTTC	CASSLRGGGRGQFF
TRBD2	TRBV9	NA	TRBJ2-5	TGTGCCAGCAGCGTAGGGAACGGGAGGGCGGAGACCCAGTACTTC	CASSVGNGRAETQYF
TRBD2	TRBV11-2	NA	TRBJ2-7	TGTGCCAGCAGCCCATACGGACTAGCGGGGGATAGCTCCTACGAGCAGTACTTC	CASSPYGLAGDSSYEQYF
TRBD1	TRBV5-5	NA	TRBJ1-1	TGTGCCAGCACTCGGCGAACAGGGGACTCGAACACTGAAGCTTTCTTT	CASTRRTGDSNTEAFF
TRBD1	TRBV6-5	NA	TRBJ2-3	TGTGCCAGCAGTTACGCCGGGACAGGGTCAGATACGCAGTATTTT	CASSYAGTGSDTQYF
TRBD2	TRBV5-1	once	TRBJ2-5	TGCGCCAGCAGCTTGGCCGGTTCTAGCGGGGGTCAAGAGACCCAGTACTTC	CASSLAGSSGGQETQYF
NA	TRBV10-3	NA	TRBJ2-2	TGTGCCATCAGCAGGGATGAGACCACCGGGGAGCTGTTTTTT	CAISRDETTGELFF
TRBD1	TRBV6-6	NA	TRBJ1-6	TGTGCCAGCAGTTATAGTAGGGGACAGCCCCCCTCACCCCTCCACTTT	CASSYSRGQPPSPLHF
NA	TRBV13	NA	TRBJ2-7	TGTGCCAGCAGCTTAGAACAATCTTACGAGCAGTACTTC	CASSLEQSYEQYF
NA	TRBV9	NA	TRBJ2-3	TGTGCCAGCAGCGACCTCGGGACTTACACAGATACGCAGTATTTT	CASSDLGTYTDTQYF
NA	TRBV6-6	once	TRBJ1-3	TGTGCCAGCATTCGGACTGAGGTTGGAAACACCATATATTTT	CASIRTEVGNTIYF
TRBD2	TRBV7-8	NA	TRBJ2-5	TGTGCCAGCAGCTTTGCGGGGGGGCGAGAGACCCAGTACTTC	CASSFAGGRETQYF
TRBD1	TRBV19	once	TRBJ2-7	TGTGCCAGTAGTATGACAGGGGGTGACTACGAGCAGTACTTC	CASSMTGGDYEQYF
NA	TRBV7-8	NA	TRBJ1-2	TGTGCCAGCAGCGAGGCTTGGGAGGGGTCTGGCTACACCTTC	CASSEAWEGSGYTF
NA	TRBV19	NA	TRBJ1-4	TGTGCCAGTAGTATATACTCCCTGGAGGGTAATGAAAAACTGTTTTTT	CASSIYSLEGNEKLFF
NA	TRBV5-1	NA	TRBJ2-7	TGCGCCAGCAGCTTGGTGTCGGGTGCCAATTCCTACGAGCAGTACTTC	CASSLVSGANSYEQYF